This T cell receptor (beta chain) was documented in a study of blood T cell repertoires in COVID-19. Using immunoSEQ multiplex PCR, the repertoire was profiled, and TCRdb retains in-frame clones only, with some absent. The sample has tens of thousands of clones; 87% are singletons. The specimen sequenced was peripheral blood. This receptor was identified in a human donor with acute or convalescent COVID-19. The donor label of this sample is uncertain.

The CDR3 DNA reads as TGCGCCAGCAGCTGGACTGACCCTGGGGTTGAGCAGTTCTTC. Translated, it gives CASSWTDPGVEQFF. This sequence joins TRBV5-1 and TRBJ2-1, with TRBD2 as a possible D gene (5 bases). Trimming shortened V by 3 bases and J by 9 bases, and 16 bases separated the two germline ends. The CDR3 consists of 14 residues. The germline V gene encodes CDR1 SGHRS and CDR2 YFSETQ.